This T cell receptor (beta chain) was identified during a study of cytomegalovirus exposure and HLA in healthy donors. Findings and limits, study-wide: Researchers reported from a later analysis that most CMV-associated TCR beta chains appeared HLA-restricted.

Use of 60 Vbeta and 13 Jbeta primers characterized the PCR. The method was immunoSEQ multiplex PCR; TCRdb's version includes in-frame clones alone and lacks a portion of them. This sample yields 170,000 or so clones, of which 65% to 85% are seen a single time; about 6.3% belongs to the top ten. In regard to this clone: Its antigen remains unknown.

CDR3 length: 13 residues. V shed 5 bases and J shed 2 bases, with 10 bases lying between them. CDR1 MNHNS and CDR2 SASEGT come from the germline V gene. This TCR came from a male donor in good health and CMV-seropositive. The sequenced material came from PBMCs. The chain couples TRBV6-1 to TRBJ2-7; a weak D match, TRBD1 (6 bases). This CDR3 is CASSTGQTYEQYF. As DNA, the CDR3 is TGTGCCAGCAGTACGGGACAAACCTACGAGCAGTACTTC.